The T cell receptor beta chain described here comes from a study of shared clonotypes between healthy human individuals. General study findings and limits: Sequencing depth was expected to influence donor clonotype sharing. Naive subsets, compared against memory subsets, generally had larger estimated richness values.

This CDR3 is 14 amino acids long. The V end was cut by 4 bases, the J end by 4 bases, with 11 bases between. From germline, CDR1 is SGHDT and CDR2 YYEEEE. About this clone itself: What it binds is unknown.

The repertoire was sequenced with immunoSEQ multiplex PCR; TCRdb's copy has only in-frame clones and lacks some. The sample shows roughly 1,500,000 clones, just under 99% of them seen only once. This receptor was identified in a man aged 30-40 years in good health. Sample: naive CD4+ T cells sorted from blood. The subset: CD45RA+ positively selected. V gene TRBV5-6 combines with J gene TRBJ1-4; D unresolved. CDR3 loop: CASSIGSINEKLFF. In nucleotides, the CDR3 is TGTGCCAGCAGCATCGGGTCGATTAATGAAAAACTGTTTTTT. Full variable domain (missing parts from reference TRBV5-6 and TRBJ1-4): DAGVTQSPTHLIKTRGQQVTLRCSPKSGHDTVSWYQQALGQGPQFIFQYYEEEERQRGNFPDRFSGHQFPNYSSELNVNALLLGDSALYLCASSIGSINEKLFFGSGTQLSVL.